This T cell receptor (beta chain) was documented in a study of blood T cell repertoires in COVID-19. Study summary: Researchers got acute and convalescent COVID-19 samples from the United States, Italy and Spain.

The protocol was immunoSEQ multiplex PCR, while the TCRdb copy is restricted to in-frame clones and leaves out a portion. Among approximately 340,000 clones listed, roughly 92% were seen once. CDR1 is MNHEY, CDR2 SVGAGI, per germline. The CDR3 loop spans 15 amino acids. After removal of 6 bases from V and 2 bases from J, the junction contained 5 bases not matched to a gene. This TCR was sampled from a woman in her thirties or forties who had been exposed to COVID-19. Sequencing input: PBMCs or T cells enriched from blood (not recorded which). This chain uses TRBV6-5 with TRBJ2-3, with 10 bases matching TRBD2. The chain's CDR3 is CASRIAGGPTDTQYF. CDR3 bases: TGTGCCAGCAGGATAGCGGGAGGCCCCACAGATACGCAGTATTTT.